Listed below are T cell receptor beta chains from one sample, sequenced in a study of Ad26.COV2.S vaccination and SARS-CoV-2 variants. Only in-frame clones appear in the TCRdb table, and some are missing; sequencing was by immunoSEQ multiplex PCR. Of about 480,000 clones detected, approximately 88% appear once; the ten largest clones hold 9.5% to 15%. The input for sequencing was peripheral blood, taken in a trial of Ad26.COV2.S vaccine versus placebo. The source of these receptors is a person aged 18-60 years who received the Ad26.COV2.S COVID-19 vaccine or a placebo. The CDR3 runs from the conserved cysteine through the conserved F or W. Fields, in order: CDR3 length, D gene, clone size, V gene, J gene, CDR3 DNA, CDR3 protein. A D gene is named only where the DNA matches it firmly. Only some rows state a clone size, as once, few, many or a class for expanded clones.

13	.	.	TRBV30	TRBJ1-5	TGTGCCTGGAGTGGGGGGAGTCGTATGACCCAGCATTTT	CAWSGGSRMTQHF
18	.	.	TRBV9	TRBJ2-7	TGTGCCAGCAGCGTCGGGGTTCTGTCTGGGACGACAGCCTACGAGCAGTACTTC	CASSVGVLSGTTAYEQYF
14	.	.	TRBV10-3	TRBJ1-5	TGTGCCATCAGTGAGTTTGCAGGGAATCAGCCCCAGCATTTT	CAISEFAGNQPQHF
17	TRBD2	.	TRBV7-9	TRBJ2-1	TGTGCCAGCAGCTCCACCACCGGACTAGCGGGGCCCCGCCCGAAGTTCTTC	CASSSTTGLAGPRPKFF
14	TRBD2	.	TRBV24-1	TRBJ2-7	TGTGCCACCAGGATCGCGCGGGAGTTGGACGAGCAGTACTTC	CATRIARELDEQYF
13	.	.	TRBV7-9	TRBJ1-2	TGTGCCAGCAGCTCCAACCAGGGGTATGGCCACACCTTC	CASSSNQGYGHTF
13	.	few	TRBV5-1	TRBJ1-2	TGCGCCAGCAGCTCGGACGGTTCCTATGGCTACACCTTC	CASSSDGSYGYTF
15	.	.	TRBV28	TRBJ1-5	TGTGCCAGCCTACCCGGGGCCAGGAACAATCAGCCCCAGCATTTT	CASLPGARNNQPQHF
12	.	.	TRBV5-1	TRBJ2-5	TGCGCCAGCAGCTTGGTTCAGGAGACCCAGTACTTC	CASSLVQETQYF
13	TRBD1	.	TRBV11-2	TRBJ2-7	TGTGCCAGCAGCGGGACAGGGGGCTTTGAGCAGTACTTC	CASSGTGGFEQYF
12	.	.	TRBV5-3	TRBJ1-1	TGTGCCAGAAGCTTGTTGGGGACTGAAGCTTTCTTT	CARSLLGTEAFF
15	TRBD1	.	TRBV5-1	TRBJ2-3	TGCGCCAGCAGCAAGACAGGGGGTGAAATAGATACGCAGTATTTT	CASSKTGGEIDTQYF
15	TRBD1	.	TRBV9	TRBJ2-1	TGTGCCAGCAGCGTCCGGGACAGGGGGCTGGATGAGCAGTTCTTC	CASSVRDRGLDEQFF
16	TRBD2	.	TRBV7-9	TRBJ2-1	TGTGCCAGCAGCTCGGGACTAGCGCGAAGGCACCATGAGCAGTTCTTC	CASSSGLARRHHEQFF
13	.	.	TRBV29-1	TRBJ2-5	TGCAGCTACCGCCGGGACTCCCGAGGGACCCAGTACTTC	CSYRRDSRGTQYF
16	TRBD2	.	TRBV15	TRBJ2-1	TGTGCCACCAGCAGAGGGGGTAGCGGGAACTACAATGAGCAGTTCTTC	CATSRGGSGNYNEQFF
13	TRBD1	.	TRBV7-3	TRBJ1-1	TGTGCCAGCAGCAGGACAGGGAACACTGAAGCTTTCTTT	CASSRTGNTEAFF
15	TRBD1	.	TRBV5-1	TRBJ1-6	TGCGCCAGCAGCTTGGAGGGACAGCTTAATTCACCCCTCCACTTT	CASSLEGQLNSPLHF
16	.	.	TRBV18	TRBJ2-1	TGTGCCAGCTCACCACAACCCAGAGTACTAAGTAATGAGCAGTTCTTC	CASSPQPRVLSNEQFF
13	.	.	TRBV9	TRBJ2-3	TGTGCCAGCAGCGGACGTGTCACAGATACGCAGTATTTT	CASSGRVTDTQYF
14	TRBD1	.	TRBV5-1	TRBJ2-7	TGCGCCAGCACCCCCCCGGACAGGGGCTACGAGCAGTACTTC	CASTPPDRGYEQYF
15	TRBD1	.	TRBV7-9	TRBJ1-1	TGTGCCAGCAGCTCCCAGACAGGGGGAAACACTGAAGCTTTCTTT	CASSSQTGGNTEAFF
13	.	.	TRBV5-6	TRBJ2-7	TGTGCCAGCAGCCGCGGCCAGGCCCACGAGCAGTACTTC	CASSRGQAHEQYF
10	.	few	TRBV20-1	TRBJ1-2	TGCAGTGCTAGAGACTATGGCTACACCTTC	CSARDYGYTF
11	.	.	TRBV28	TRBJ2-7	TGTGCCAGCGGGGGGCCGGGGGAGCAGTACTTC	CASGGPGEQYF
16	.	.	TRBV7-2	TRBJ2-5	TGTGCCAGCATCCCCAGAGGGCTAGCAGGAGAAGAGACCCAGTACTTC	CASIPRGLAGEETQYF
16	TRBD2	.	TRBV5-8	TRBJ2-1	TGTGCCAGCAGCGAGGGGACTAGCGGGAGCATCGATGAGCAGTTCTTC	CASSEGTSGSIDEQFF
15	.	.	TRBV5-6	TRBJ2-7	TGTGCCAGCAGCTTAAGCCTAGCCTCGCCCTACGAGCAGTACTTC	CASSLSLASPYEQYF
12	.	few	TRBV19	TRBJ2-7	TGTGCCAGTAGTCGCGGGTTGTCCGAGCAGTACTTC	CASSRGLSEQYF
17	.	.	TRBV4-3	TRBJ1-6	TGCGCCAGCAGCCAAGTGCAGGGTAGCTCCTATAATTCACCCCTCCACTTT	CASSQVQGSSYNSPLHF
16	TRBD1	once	TRBV9	TRBJ1-2	TGTGCCAGCAGCGTATCCGGGACAGGGGGCGCGGAAGGCTACACCTTC	CASSVSGTGGAEGYTF
15	TRBD1	.	TRBV28	TRBJ1-2	TGTGCCAGCAGTGGGACAGGGATTGCTAACTATGGCTACACCTTC	CASSGTGIANYGYTF
13	.	.	TRBV6-5	TRBJ2-1	TGTGCCAGCAGCTATGACAGGTCCCCATCCCAGTTCTTC	CASSYDRSPSQFF
11	.	few	TRBV20-1	TRBJ2-3	TGCAGTGCTTCCCTTAGGGATACGCAGTATTTT	CSASLRDTQYF
17	TRBD1	.	TRBV7-9	TRBJ1-3	TGTGCCAGCAGCCCGAACAGGGGAGGGCGGAATGGAAACACCATATATTTT	CASSPNRGGRNGNTIYF
15	TRBD2	.	TRBV7-8	TRBJ2-1	TGTGCCAGCAGCTCAAGACTAGCGGAGTACAATGAGCAGTTCTTC	CASSSRLAEYNEQFF
16	TRBD1	once	TRBV5-1	TRBJ2-1	TGCGCCAGCAGCCCTCTCTCAGGGGGCTGGCGTAATGAGCAGTTCTTC	CASSPLSGGWRNEQFF
12	.	.	TRBV6-5	TRBJ2-1	TGTGCCAGCAGTAACGTGGACGGCCCTCAGTTCTTC	CASSNVDGPQFF
15	.	.	TRBV19	TRBJ1-4	TGTGCCAGTAGTCTCCTCAGAAGACCCCCTGAAAAACTGTTTTTT	CASSLLRRPPEKLFF
16	.	.	TRBV11-2	TRBJ1-1	TGTGCCAGCAGCCTCCTAACCACAGGGCTGAACACTGAAGCTTTCTTT	CASSLLTTGLNTEAFF
13	.	.	TRBV10-3	TRBJ2-7	TGTGCCATCTCCCGGGATCCGGCCTACGAGCAGTACTTC	CAISRDPAYEQYF
15	TRBD2	.	TRBV29-1	TRBJ2-3	TGCAGCGTCCATACTAGCGGGTTTAGCACAGATACGCAGTATTTT	CSVHTSGFSTDTQYF
13	.	once	TRBV5-1	TRBJ2-5	TGCGCCAGCAAGAAGGACCTGGGGAAGACCCAGTACTTC	CASKKDLGKTQYF
15	TRBD1	once	TRBV5-4	TRBJ1-1	TGTGCCAGCAGCTTGCCCGGGACAGGGTGGGCTGAAGCTTTCTTT	CASSLPGTGWAEAFF
13	.	.	TRBV14	TRBJ1-1	TGTGCCAGCAGCCAAGACCTTAACACTGAAGCTTTCTTT	CASSQDLNTEAFF
15	.	.	TRBV5-1	TRBJ2-3	TGCGCCAGCAGCTTGGCAGGGACATCCACAGATACGCAGTATTTT	CASSLAGTSTDTQYF
14	.	once	TRBV5-1	TRBJ2-1	TGCGCCAGCAGCTTGGCGGGAGTTAACAATGAGCAGTTCTTC	CASSLAGVNNEQFF
15	.	.	TRBV5-4	TRBJ2-1	TGTGCCAGCAGCTTACCAACAGGGTTTTCGAATGAGCAGTTCTTC	CASSLPTGFSNEQFF
15	.	.	TRBV7-8	TRBJ2-7	TGTGCCAGCAGCTTAGCGCGAAGGGGATTCGGGGAGCAGTACTTC	CASSLARRGFGEQYF
16	TRBD1	.	TRBV27	TRBJ1-2	TGTGCCAGCAGTTTGGCCACAGGGACAGGGGCTGGTGGCTACACCTTC	CASSLATGTGAGGYTF
15	TRBD2	.	TRBV10-3	TRBJ2-3	TGTGCCATCAGTGACTTGGGACTAGCAACAGATACGCAGTATTTT	CAISDLGLATDTQYF
10	.	.	TRBV6-1	TRBJ1-6	TGTGCCAGCGGGCGGTCACCCCTCCACTTT	CASGRSPLHF
14	.	.	TRBV21-1	TRBJ2-7	TGTGCCAGCGCGGTTCCCGGGACAAGCTACGAGCAGTACTTC	CASAVPGTSYEQYF
13	TRBD1	few	TRBV7-3	TRBJ1-5	TGTGCCAGCAGAGGGGAGGGGGCTCAGCCCCAGCATTTT	CASRGEGAQPQHF
12	TRBD1	.	TRBV28	TRBJ1-2	TGTGCCAGCAGTTCGACAGGGGATGGCTACACCTTC	CASSSTGDGYTF